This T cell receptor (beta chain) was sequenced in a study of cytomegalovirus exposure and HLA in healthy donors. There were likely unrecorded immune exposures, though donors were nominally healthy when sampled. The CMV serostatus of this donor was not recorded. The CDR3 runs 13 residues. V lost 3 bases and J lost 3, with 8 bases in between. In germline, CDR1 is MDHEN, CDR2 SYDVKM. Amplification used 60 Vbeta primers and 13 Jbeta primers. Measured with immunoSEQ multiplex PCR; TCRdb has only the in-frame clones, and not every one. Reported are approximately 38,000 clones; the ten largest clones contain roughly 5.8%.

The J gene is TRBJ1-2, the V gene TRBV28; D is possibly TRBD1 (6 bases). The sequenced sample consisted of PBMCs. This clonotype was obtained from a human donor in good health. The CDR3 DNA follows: TGTGCCAGCAGTTTTAACAGGGACTATGGCTACACCTTC. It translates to CASSFNRDYGYTF.